What follows are 5 T cell receptor beta chains derived from one specimen sequenced in a study of cytomegalovirus exposure and HLA in healthy donors. Primers for the PCR totalled 60 Vbeta and 13 Jbeta. Assay: immunoSEQ multiplex PCR; the TCRdb copy retains only in-frame clones and omits some. Among 97,000 or so clones listed, 60% to 80% were seen once. The sample was PBMCs. The receptors come from a male donor in good health and CMV-seropositive.

J is TRBJ2-7 and V is TRBV19, with D unresolved. The CDR3 length is 15 residues. Looked up from germline, CDR1 is LNHDA and CDR2 is SQIVND (reference sequence). Trimming removed 1 base at V and 2 bases at J, with 12 bases between. The CDR3 DNA reads TGTGCCAGTAGTATAGGGGCAGACATAACCTACGAGCAGTACTTC. As protein: CASSIGADITYEQYF.

The chain is built from TRBV7-3 and TRBJ2-1; 11 nucleotides match TRBD2. The CDR3 has 15 amino acids. Germline CDR1 is SGHTA and CDR2 is FQGTGA. V shed 5 bases and J 4 bases; nucleotides not matched to a gene: 4. CDR3 sequence: CASSGGTSGYNEQFF. For the CDR3, the DNA is TGTGCCAGCAGCGGCGGGACTAGCGGATACAATGAGCAGTTCTTC.

The chain combines TRBV29-1 with TRBJ2-2, with TRBD2 matching over 8 bases. J gave up 7 bases and V 3 bases, and 7 bases lay outside the gene matches. Germline CDR1 reads SQVTM; CDR2 reads ANQGSEA. The length of the CDR3 is 14 residues. The CDR3: CSVDTVGGGGELFF. The CDR3 DNA reads TGCAGCGTTGACACGGTCGGGGGGGGCGGGGAGCTGTTTTTT.

This chain uses TRBV28 with TRBJ1-2; weak D call: TRBD1 (5 bases). CDR1 and CDR2 from the germline V gene are MDHEN and SYDVKM. Trimming pared 8 bases from V and 6 bases from J, leaving 16 bases between. This CDR3 region has 13 residues. CDR3 protein: CASGISGYNGYTF. The CDR3, as DNA: TGTGCCAGCGGTATATCAGGGTATAATGGCTACACCTTC.

This clone has a handful of counts. CDR3 bases: TGTGCCAGCAGCTTCGAGGTATACGAGCAGTACTTC. Encoded protein: CASSFEVYEQYF. This rearrangement joins TRBV7-9 to TRBJ2-7; D is unclear. Per the germline V gene, CDR1 is SEHNR and CDR2 is FQNEAQ (reference sequence). V lost 3 bases and J lost 4, with 7 bases in between. The CDR3 loop spans 12 amino acids.